Listed below are T cell receptor beta chains from one sample, sequenced in a study of spatial heterogeneity in lung cancer. TCRdb re-derived calls from the 5' RACE reads in MiXCR, one entry per CDR3 protein. Of around 16,000 distinct CDR3 sequences listed, approximately 6.2% are singletons. The specimen comprised lung tumor tissue, sampled at surgery. The receptors come from a female donor with early-stage non-small cell lung cancer. The CDR3 runs from the conserved cysteine through the conserved F or W. D genes are given only for firm matches. Clone size, where shown, is once, few, many, or a class for clones that have expanded.

V gene	D gene	J gene	clone size	CDR3 DNA	CDR3 protein
TRBV5-1	.	TRBJ1-4	.	TGCGCCAGCAGCTTGGCGGGGCAGTCGTCGGAAAAACTGTTTTTT	CASSLAGQSSEKLFF
TRBV27	.	TRBJ1-5	many	TGTGCCAGCAGTCTCGGGGCGGCTCAGCCCCAGCATTTT	CASSLGAAQPQHF
TRBV4-2	.	TRBJ2-2	many	TGTGCCAGCAGCCAAGAGATCTTGAACACCGGGGAGCTGTTTTTT	CASSQEILNTGELFF
TRBV27	.	TRBJ2-2	few	TGTGCCAGCATCTCCAAGGCCGGGACCGGGGAGCTGTTTTTT	CASISKAGTGELFF
TRBV7-2	.	TRBJ2-2	many	TGTGCCAGCAGCTTAGGGTCGTCTGCTAGCCCCACCGGGGAGCTGTTTTTT	CASSLGSSASPTGELFF
TRBV2	.	TRBJ1-1	.	TGTGCCAACACGGGACTCTCGCCAGGGACTGAAGCTTTCTTT	CANTGLSPGTEAFF
TRBV28	.	TRBJ2-6	many	TGTGCCAGCACCCCCGTGGGCCGCGCGTTGGGGGCCAACGTCCTGACTTTC	CASTPVGRALGANVLTF
TRBV28	.	TRBJ1-5	many	TGTGCCAGCAGCCGCACCTGGGGGCCCCAGCATTTT	CASSRTWGPQHF
TRBV29-1	.	TRBJ2-3	many	TGCAGCGTTGAAGGAGGGAAGGGCGCAGATACGCAGTATTTT	CSVEGGKGADTQYF
TRBV29-1	TRBD2	TRBJ2-1	many	TGCAGCGTTGACGGGACTAGCGGAGACAATGAGCAGTTCTTC	CSVDGTSGDNEQFF
TRBV20-1	.	TRBJ2-3	many	TGCAGTGCTATAGTCACAGATACGCAGTATTTT	CSAIVTDTQYF
TRBV5-1	.	TRBJ2-7	many	TGCGCCAGCGGGATAACCGACAGTTCCTACGAGCAGTACTTC	CASGITDSSYEQYF
TRBV20-1	TRBD1	TRBJ1-1	many	TGCAGTGCTAGTCGGCAGGGGGGCACTGAAGCTTTCTTT	CSASRQGGTEAFF
TRBV20-1	TRBD1	TRBJ1-6	few	TGCAGTGCTAGGGAGACAGGGTGGAACTCACCCCTCCACTTT	CSARETGWNSPLHF
TRBV11-3	.	TRBJ1-2	many	TGTGCCAGCAGCCGGGGCGACGACGATTACACCTTC	CASSRGDDDYTF
TRBV2	TRBD1	TRBJ1-6	medium-sized	TGTGCCAGCAGGGACGAGACAGGGGGCGTTATGGCACCCCTCCACTTT	CASRDETGGVMAPLHF